This T cell receptor beta chain was recorded in a study of CD8 T cells in Susac syndrome (dated by TCRdb to about 2019). Looking at the study overall: Repertoire sequencing was used to test whether CD8+ T cell activation and differentiation in Susac syndrome was antigen driven. Points the paper makes about the study in general: The number of individuals in the TCR sequencing and HLA analysis was recognized as being relatively small.

V is clipped by 7 bases and J by 2 bases, and the sequence between their germline boundaries is 20 bases long. The cysteine opens and the phenylalanine closes a CDR3 of 15 amino acids. Of all the DNA, just the CDR3 is kept, 45 bases in frame from base 1. CDR1 and CDR2, per the germline V gene, are SQVTM and ANQGSEA. Concerning this clonotype itself: The specificity of this receptor is unknown. No quality values exist for individual bases; no much larger clone is one base distant.

Peripheral blood CD8+ and CD4+ T cells from healthy donors, Susac syndrome patients and multiple sclerosis patients were profiled by high-throughput TCR beta sequencing. The multiple sclerosis controls were treatment-naive patients whose relapsing-remitting disease, either stable or active, fulfilled the revised McDonald criteria. Bulk CD8+ and CD4+ T cells were purified magnetically by negative isolation, whereas CD8+ TEMRA cells were enriched by FACS. Blood was collected in EDTA tubes and processed within 24 hours, with PBMCs isolated through density gradient centrifugation. PBMCs destined for TCR sequencing were cryopreserved in liquid nitrogen and later thawed in a 37 °C water bath. The sorted or isolated CD4+, CD8+ and CD8+ TEMRA cells reached a purity of at least 90%. RNA was extracted using the RNeasy kit, and about 0.45 to 1 ug of the RNA was reverse transcribed with random hexamers. The immunoSEQ multiplex PCR assay, covering 54 Vbeta and 13 Jbeta segments, was used to amplify TCR beta CDR3 regions. PCR amplification bias was corrected using a synthetic template baseline for primer optimization and computational correction. The authors processed their data as follows. Reads were annotated to V, D and J genes per IMGT and analyzed with immunoSEQ Analyzer, keeping only productive sequences. Clonality was calculated as one minus the Shannon entropy normalized by log2 of the number of productive unique sequences. For each patient and control, public and private clones were evaluated within the 100 most prevalent clones. Clones were defined as Susac-specific if absent from the healthy and MS cohorts, from 1052 published viral clones and from other ImmuneACCESS disease sequences. The public sequencing data were trimmed at Q25 with fastp and processed into clonotypes with MiXCR by TCRdb, which kept only in-frame beta chains. A single entry per CDR3 protein holds the most common genes and DNA from its merged rows. These V and J calls originate from TCRdb's pipeline instead of the authors' own analysis. The sample table shows about 210,000 distinct CDR3 sequences, and 95% are seen once. About 0.091% of the sample is in the top ten clones.

The sequence joins TRBV29-1 to TRBJ1-1; no confident D gene assignment can be made. The clonotype was recovered from a human donor with multiple sclerosis. The sample comprised CD4+ T cells from PBMCs. The CDR3 in this case is CSGSPGNTENTEAFF. The sequenced DNA is TGCAGCGGAAGCCCCGGGAACACGGAAAACACTGAAGCTTTCTTT.